This paragraph reports one T cell receptor (beta chain). The antigen it recognizes is unknown. No base quality values were provided; no much bigger clone lies one nucleotide off. This sample is part of a study of shared clonotypes between healthy human individuals (dated by TCRdb to between 2020 and 2021). About the full investigation: The cohort comprised a couple of women and a few men aged 18 to 49 years. For each donor, CD4 naive and CD4 memory were each given three plates, CD8 naive was given two plates, and CD8 memory was given one plate. To estimate repertoire size and how much clonotypes are shared between individuals, the study performed deep sequencing of blood TCR repertoires from roughly five healthy adults. To increase sequencing depth and limit assay-specific biases, TCR repertoire library preparation and sequencing were carried out by different laboratories using diverse techniques. Between about 0.85 and 9.5 billion PBMCs per donor were obtained by leukapheresis. The paper as a whole reports these results and caveats: Based on pairwise subsampling, the degree of clonotype sharing among donors was expected to be affected by sequencing depth. Compared with non-shared clonotypes, clonotypes shared by all four sorted-subset donors had higher generation probabilities. About 5% of naive CD4, 3.5% of naive CD8, roughly 2.4% of memory CD4, and 0.35% to 0.4% of memory CD8 clonotypes were shared across several donors. Sampling was restricted to blood, and TCR repertoires in tissue are likely to differ from TCR repertoires in blood. Because the study included a small number of donors, the genetic and exposure-history diversity represented was limited. Even with the large sequencing depth, rarefaction of the sorted-subset datasets indicated that sequencing was incomplete. Estimated clonotype richness was generally larger for naive than for memory subsets.

Using the deep immunoSEQ assay, multiplex PCR amplified TCR CDR3 regions from genomic DNA. Extracted genomic DNA from each cell subset was spread evenly across all wells of several immunoSEQ 96-well plates, with each plate serving as a replicate. For sorted subsets, each replicate PCR was loaded with roughly 190 ng genomic DNA, equivalent to approximately 27,000 T cell genomes. The purified libraries were quantified using a Qubit 3.0 fluorometer, sized with a Bioanalyzer 2100, and then quantified again using the KAPA Library Quantification kit. A separate single-read 150-cycle Illumina NextSeq 550 flow cell was used to sequence each immunoSEQ 96-well plate. The study's own analysis went as follows. Because only junctional sequences without quality scores were contained in the immunoSEQ output, filtering matching that applied to full-length reads could not be performed. To assign V/J genes and CDR3, sequences were annotated against IMGT germline references using PyIR, a Python wrapper for IgBLAST v1.9. Reads were filtered out if the reads had weak V/J assignments (E-value above 1e-6), no CDR3, stop codons, out-of-frame junctions, or ambiguous translated residues. A V3J clonotype was defined by an identical inferred V gene, J gene, and CDR3 amino acid sequence. Percentage overlap between repertoires was computed as shared unique clonotypes divided by the size of the smaller repertoire. Richness of each repertoire was evaluated using RTK rarefaction, the Chao1 estimator, and Recon v2.1 estimates of unobserved clonotypes. For all TCRbeta clonotypes obtained by the gDNA method from a few donors, generation probabilities were computed with OLGA. TCRdb took over this immuneACCESS table, retaining in-frame rearrangements with V and J assigned. Such tables are incomplete; in checked studies, under half of the missing clones stem from an unresolved V gene, and the remainder is unexplained. The D gene and trimming were derived from the DNA, and the V and J assignments and clone size from that table. This sample comprises fewer than 1.6 million clones, approximately 98.5% of them detected only once. In total, the top ten clones hold 0.3% to 0.45% of the sample.

CDR1 SGHRS and CDR2 YFSETQ are derived from the germline V gene. Trimming removed 0 bases from V and 5 bases from J; the gene matches leave 13 bases unexplained. The CDR3 measures 17 amino acids from cysteine to phenylalanine. The CDR3 DNA has 51 bases and is translated from base 1. Donors were healthy HIV-negative adults with no recently reported acute infections or vaccinations. Every donor was a Caucasian adult residing in Nashville, Tennessee, USA. CD4+ T cells were enriched by magnetic negative selection, after which naive cells were positively selected on CD45RA and the negative fraction was taken as the memory subset. After blood collection by leukapheresis, PBMCs were isolated using Ficoll-Histopaque density gradient centrifugation and then cryopreserved in the vapor phase of liquid nitrogen. Purity and quantity of every magnetically sorted T cell population were checked by analytical flow cytometry. From each sorted fraction, genomic DNA was isolated and quantified by UV absorbance on a Nanodrop 2000c.

The origin of this receptor is a man aged 25-45 years in good health. Sample: naive CD4+ T cells sorted from blood. What the cell subset or site label conveys for this sample: CD45RA+ positively selected. Rearrangement joined TRBV5-1 to TRBJ2-5, and 7 bases in between align with TRBD1. The sequenced DNA is TGCGCCAGCAGCTTGGCCATTACGAGGGGGCAAGGGGAGACCCAGTACTTC. This translates into CASSLAITRGQGETQYF.